A selection of T cell receptor beta chains follows, all from one sample in a study of T cell repertoires in cytomegalovirus infection. What these receptors recognize is not known. MiXCR, applied by TCRdb to the reads, yields one record per CDR3 protein. The sample yields roughly 51,000 distinct CDR3 sequences, 15% to 25% seen once. The sequencing here drew on CD8+ T cells from cultured PBMCs, taken from culture after CMV antigen stimulation. The receptors originated from a human donor in good health (CMV status not recorded). Some clones in this sample may be carry-over from other donors' samples. Each CDR3 is given with its conserved first and last residue. D genes are given only for firm matches. Rows give clone size only sometimes, using once, few, many, or a class for an expanded clone.

V gene,clone size,D gene,J gene,CDR3 DNA,CDR3 protein
TRBV4-1,many,NA,TRBJ1-5,TGCGCCAGCAGCCAAGAGGGGCCTTATAGCAATCAGCCCCAGCATTTT,CASSQEGPYSNQPQHF
TRBV28,few,NA,TRBJ1-4,TGTGCCAGCAGTTCGGCCCGGGGGGCAACTAATGAAAAACTGTTTTTT,CASSSARGATNEKLFF
TRBV20-1,NA,NA,TRBJ2-5,TGCAGTGCTAGGGGCCCGGGACATCCTCAAGAGACCCAGTACTTC,CSARGPGHPQETQYF
TRBV11-3,few,NA,TRBJ2-1,TGTGCCAGCAGCCACCCGGGTTTTAATGAGCAGTTCTTC,CASSHPGFNEQFF
TRBV7-2,many,NA,TRBJ1-2,TGTGCCAGCAGCCCGCCCCAGGGGCCTAACTATGGCTACACCTTC,CASSPPQGPNYGYTF
TRBV7-2,NA,NA,TRBJ1-6,TGTGCCAGCAGCTTAGGCGGCCTCTCTTCACCCCTCCACTTT,CASSLGGLSSPLHF
TRBV27,NA,NA,TRBJ2-7,TGTGCCAGCAGAGGGGGAAACGAGCAGTACTTC,CASRGGNEQYF
TRBV7-9,NA,TRBD1,TRBJ1-1,TGTGCCAGCAGCTCCCCAACAGGGACAGGTACTGAAGCTTTCTTT,CASSSPTGTGTEAFF
TRBV7-2,many,NA,TRBJ1-5,TGTGCCAGCAGCTTATTGGGCAGACAGAAAAATCAGCCCCAGCATTTT,CASSLLGRQKNQPQHF
TRBV7-9,NA,NA,TRBJ2-1,TGTGCCAGCAGCTTAGGCGGCCACAATGAGCAGTTCTTC,CASSLGGHNEQFF